The rows below give T cell receptor beta chains drawn from one sample of a study of blood T cell repertoires in COVID-19. Produced via immunoSEQ multiplex PCR; TCRdb's table is partial and in-frame only. The sample holds some 240,000 clones, 90% seen once. Sequenced material: peripheral blood. Receptors originate from an older woman with COVID-19, enrolled during active disease. The CDR3 runs from the conserved cysteine through the conserved F or W. The order of the fields is CDR3 protein, CDR3 DNA, J gene, D gene, V gene, clone size. D genes are given only for firm matches. Expanded clones are given a class, and other clones once, few, many or no size at all.

CDR3aa: CASSLRDRGGYEQYF; CDR3nt: TGTGCCAGCAGCTTAAGGGACAGGGGGGGCTACGAGCAGTACTTC; j_gene: TRBJ2-7; d_gene: TRBD1; v_gene: TRBV7-6; abundance: -
CDR3aa: CASSPPTGSSSGNTIYF; CDR3nt: TGTGCCAGCTCACCACCGACAGGGTCAAGCTCTGGAAACACCATATATTTT; j_gene: TRBJ1-3; d_gene: TRBD1; v_gene: TRBV18; abundance: -
CDR3aa: CASSLRANYGYTF; CDR3nt: TGCGCCAGCAGCCTCCGGGCTAACTATGGCTACACCTTC; j_gene: TRBJ1-2; d_gene: -; v_gene: TRBV4-3; abundance: -
CDR3aa: CASSRGDTGSNQPQHF; CDR3nt: TGTGCCAGCAGCAGGGGCGACACAGGGTCCAATCAGCCCCAGCATTTT; j_gene: TRBJ1-5; d_gene: -; v_gene: TRBV6-6; abundance: -
CDR3aa: CASSTPGTNYGYTF; CDR3nt: TGTGCCAGCAGCACGCCAGGAACCAACTATGGCTACACCTTC; j_gene: TRBJ1-2; d_gene: -; v_gene: TRBV11-2; abundance: -
CDR3aa: CASSFEGAEYGYTF; CDR3nt: TGTGCCAGCAGCTTCGAAGGGGCTGAGTATGGCTACACCTTC; j_gene: TRBJ1-2; d_gene: -; v_gene: TRBV7-9; abundance: -
CDR3aa: CASPPRQGDTDTQYF; CDR3nt: TGTGCCAGCCCCCCCCGACAGGGGGACACAGATACGCAGTATTTT; j_gene: TRBJ2-3; d_gene: TRBD1; v_gene: TRBV28; abundance: -
CDR3aa: CASSLNSGTGELFF; CDR3nt: TGTGCCAGCAGCTTAAATTCGGGCACCGGGGAGCTGTTTTTT; j_gene: TRBJ2-2; d_gene: -; v_gene: TRBV7-3; abundance: -
CDR3aa: CASSIDRGHGYTF; CDR3nt: TGTGCCAGCAGTATTGACAGGGGGCATGGCTACACCTTC; j_gene: TRBJ1-2; d_gene: TRBD1; v_gene: TRBV2; abundance: -
CDR3aa: CASSYPGQVYEQYF; CDR3nt: TGTGCCAGCAGTTACCCTGGGCAAGTCTACGAGCAGTACTTC; j_gene: TRBJ2-7; d_gene: -; v_gene: TRBV6-2/TRBV6-3; abundance: -
CDR3aa: CASSYQSNQPQHF; CDR3nt: TGTGCCAGCAGTTACCAAAGCAATCAGCCCCAGCATTTT; j_gene: TRBJ1-5; d_gene: -; v_gene: TRBV6-5; abundance: -
CDR3aa: CASSIIRAFNEKLFF; CDR3nt: TGTGCCAGTAGTATCATCAGGGCTTTTAATGAAAAACTGTTTTTT; j_gene: TRBJ1-4; d_gene: -; v_gene: TRBV19; abundance: -
CDR3aa: CASSRLAGSTGELFF; CDR3nt: TGCGCCAGCAGCAGACTAGCGGGGAGCACCGGGGAGCTGTTTTTT; j_gene: TRBJ2-2; d_gene: TRBD2; v_gene: TRBV4-3; abundance: -
CDR3aa: CASSQEERGGLGSTDTQYF; CDR3nt: TGCGCCAGCAGCCAAGAGGAGCGGGGAGGGCTAGGTAGCACAGATACGCAGTATTTT; j_gene: TRBJ2-3; d_gene: TRBD2; v_gene: TRBV4-3; abundance: -
CDR3aa: CATSRDLGGIVSYNEQFF; CDR3nt: TGTGCCACCAGCAGAGATCTGGGGGGGATAGTTTCCTACAATGAGCAGTTCTTC; j_gene: TRBJ2-1; d_gene: TRBD2; v_gene: TRBV15; abundance: -
CDR3aa: CARRQGLIYGYTF; CDR3nt: TGTGCCCGAAGACAGGGTTTAATTTATGGCTACACCTTC; j_gene: TRBJ1-2; d_gene: TRBD1; v_gene: TRBV30; abundance: once
CDR3aa: CAISARGRDSRTEAFF; CDR3nt: TGTGCCATCAGTGCCCGTGGCCGCGATTCGAGGACTGAAGCTTTCTTT; j_gene: TRBJ1-1; d_gene: -; v_gene: TRBV10-3; abundance: -
CDR3aa: CASSRQTPTEGAFF; CDR3nt: TGTGCCAGCAGCCGCCAAACACCGACAGAAGGAGCTTTCTTT; j_gene: TRBJ1-1; d_gene: -; v_gene: TRBV11-1; abundance: -
CDR3aa: CASGPPGQKSFSNYGYTF; CDR3nt: TGTGCCAGCGGCCCACCGGGACAAAAATCATTCTCCAACTATGGCTACACCTTC; j_gene: TRBJ1-2; d_gene: -; v_gene: TRBV6-2/TRBV6-3; abundance: -
CDR3aa: CASSVQGAWVTDTQYF; CDR3nt: TGTGCCAGCAGCGTTCAGGGGGCTTGGGTCACAGATACGCAGTATTTT; j_gene: TRBJ2-3; d_gene: TRBD1; v_gene: TRBV9; abundance: few
CDR3aa: CASSPTDYGYTF; CDR3nt: TGTGCCAGCAGTCCGACAGATTATGGCTACACCTTC; j_gene: TRBJ1-2; d_gene: -; v_gene: TRBV6-5; abundance: -
CDR3aa: CASSRGVGGAFF; CDR3nt: TGTGCCAGCAGCCGCGGGGTCGGTGGAGCTTTCTTT; j_gene: TRBJ1-1; d_gene: -; v_gene: TRBV7-2; abundance: -
CDR3aa: CASSSDRVNYGYTF; CDR3nt: TGTGCCAGCAGCTCGGACAGGGTGAACTATGGCTACACCTTC; j_gene: TRBJ1-2; d_gene: TRBD1; v_gene: TRBV7-9; abundance: -
CDR3aa: CATSRGELAGGQETQYF; CDR3nt: TGTGCCACCAGCAGAGGGGAACTAGCGGGGGGGCAAGAGACCCAGTACTTC; j_gene: TRBJ2-5; d_gene: TRBD2; v_gene: TRBV15; abundance: -
CDR3aa: CASSLSGNTIYF; CDR3nt: TGTGCCAGCAGCTTATCAGGAAACACCATATATTTT; j_gene: TRBJ1-3; d_gene: -; v_gene: TRBV7-9; abundance: -
CDR3aa: CASSVEQVNTEAFF; CDR3nt: TGTGCCAGCAGCGTAGAACAGGTGAACACTGAAGCTTTCTTT; j_gene: TRBJ1-1; d_gene: -; v_gene: TRBV9; abundance: once
CDR3aa: CATNQRQNFYGYTF; CDR3nt: TGTGCCACCAATCAAAGACAGAATTTCTATGGCTACACCTTC; j_gene: TRBJ1-2; d_gene: -; v_gene: TRBV6-5; abundance: -
CDR3aa: CASSQGQGWSPLHF; CDR3nt: TGCGCCAGCAGCCAAGGACAGGGGTGGTCACCCCTCCACTTT; j_gene: TRBJ1-6; d_gene: TRBD1; v_gene: TRBV4-3; abundance: -
CDR3aa: CASSPDSVTYEQYF; CDR3nt: TGTGCCAGCTCACCGGACAGTGTCACCTACGAGCAGTACTTC; j_gene: TRBJ2-7; d_gene: -; v_gene: TRBV18; abundance: -
CDR3aa: CASSDASAPLSGTQYF; CDR3nt: TGTGCCAGCAGTGACGCGTCTGCCCCGTTATCTGGTACGCAGTATTTT; j_gene: TRBJ2-3; d_gene: -; v_gene: TRBV2; abundance: -
CDR3aa: CASSIARARANTEAFF; CDR3nt: TGTGCCAGTAGTATAGCTCGGGCCAGGGCTAACACTGAAGCTTTCTTT; j_gene: TRBJ1-1; d_gene: -; v_gene: TRBV19; abundance: -
CDR3aa: CASSLPSGGVDEQFF; CDR3nt: TGCGCCAGCAGCTTGCCTAGCGGGGGGGTAGATGAGCAGTTCTTC; j_gene: TRBJ2-1; d_gene: TRBD2; v_gene: TRBV5-1; abundance: -
CDR3aa: CASTLRGSPYEQYF; CDR3nt: TGTGCCAGCACCCTTAGGGGTAGTCCCTACGAGCAGTACTTC; j_gene: TRBJ2-7; d_gene: -; v_gene: TRBV7-8; abundance: -